The next 7 T cell receptor beta chains were all read from a single sample in a study of memory CD4+ T cells and cytomegalovirus serostatus. The sort gate was single viable CD3+CD4+CD8-CD45RO+ cells for memory CD4+ T cells. TCRdb keeps only in-frame clones here, not all; method: immunoSEQ multiplex PCR. The table records over 35,000 clones, over 65% of them present only once. The sequencing sample was made of memory CD4+ T cells from blood. The source is an adult in good health and CMV-seronegative.

CDR3 coding DNA: TGTGCCAGCTCACCACGAGAGACCCAGTACTTC. Translation: CASSPRETQYF. V is TRBV18 and J is TRBJ2-5; the D is unclear. CDR1 KGHSH and CDR2 LQKENI come from the germline V gene. There are 11 residues in the CDR3. V was pared by 1 base and J by 4 bases, with 1 base between.

The rearrangement joins TRBV27 to TRBJ1-5; possible D gene TRBD1, 5 bases. The CDR3 loop spans 14 amino acids. V lost 4 bases and J lost 3, with 10 bases in between. Germline V CDR1 and CDR2: MNHEY, SMNVEV (reference sequence). CDR3 bases: TGTGCCAGCAGTTCCAGGGTTGACAATCAGCCCCAGCATTTT. The encoded protein is CASSSRVDNQPQHF.

The sample holds a few counts of this clone. The chain employs TRBV5-1 and TRBJ1-6; 11 bases are a match to TRBD1. The CDR3 covers 15 residues. Germline V gene sequence: CDR1 SGHRS, CDR2 YFSETQ. Trimming removed 4 bases from V and 5 bases from J; junction bases left unmatched: 2. CDR3 amino acids: CASSLGQGDNSPLHF. CDR3 nucleotide sequence: TGCGCCAGCAGCCTGGGACAGGGGGATAATTCACCCCTCCACTTT.

This chain joins TRBV14 and TRBJ2-5, with D possibly TRBD1 on 5 matching bases. The CDR3 has 13 residues. Germline V lookup: CDR1 SGHDN, CDR2 FVKESK. V was trimmed by 6 bases and J by 4 bases, leaving 12 bases between them. As DNA, the CDR3 is TGTGCCAGCAGTATTTATGGGGCAGAGACCCAGTACTTC. Its protein is CASSIYGAETQYF. The whole variable domain, filled in from reference TRBV14 and TRBJ2-5, reads EAGVTQFPSHSVIEKGQTVTLRCDPISGHDNLYWYRRVMGKEIKFLLHFVKESKQDESGMPNNRFLAERTGGTYSTLKVQPAELEDSGVYFCASSIYGAETQYFGPGTRLLVL.

The J gene is TRBJ2-5, the V gene TRBV6-5; 9 nucleotides line up with TRBD2. J gave up 1 base and V 7 bases, and 7 bases lay outside the gene matches. This CDR3 region has 15 residues. Looked up from germline, CDR1 is MNHEY and CDR2 is SVGAGI. This CDR3 reads CASTSRAGGQETQYF. CDR3 sequence (DNA): TGTGCCAGCACTTCGAGAGCGGGGGGCCAAGAGACCCAGTACTTC.

This chain links TRBV19 with TRBJ1-3; D gene ambiguous. CDR1 is LNHDA, CDR2 SQIVND, per germline (reference sequence). V gave up 1 base and J gave up 0 bases, with 10 bases separating them. This CDR3 contains 16 residues. The CDR3 coding sequence is TGTGCCAGTAGTATAGCGGAGAAGGTCTCTGGAAACACCATATATTTT. Translation gives CASSIAEKVSGNTIYF.

In this sample, this clone turned up once. V and J are TRBV4-2 and TRBJ2-2; D is ambiguous. Germline V gene lookup returns CDR1 LGHNA and CDR2 YNFKEQ. This CDR3 has 15 amino acids. The V gene lost 6 bases and the J gene lost 5 bases, with 16 bases spanning the gap. The CDR3 coding sequence is TGTGCCAGCAGACTACGGACGGTAACTACCGGGGAGCTGTTTTTT. Protein sequence: CASRLRTVTTGELFF.